The sequence of this TCR beta chain was determined in a study of cytomegalovirus exposure and HLA in healthy donors (dated by TCRdb to the late 2010s). For the wider study: An earlier analysis of approximately 600 of the donors reported approximately 270 Gb of sequence data and some 100 million unique TCR beta sequences from about 200 million T cells. An early release covering more than 500 HLA-typed donors comprised around 300 gigabases of sequencing data and around 85 million unique TCR sequences. Of the 300 to 450 genotyped donors, 80% to 90% were placed in the genetic ancestry cluster associated with self-reported Caucasian donors. The study aimed to test whether signatures of past pathogen exposure could be identified by cataloging public T cell receptors. Using immunosequencing, the study profiled T cell repertoires from about 610 subjects and related those repertoires to cytomegalovirus serostatus. A separate validation cohort of roughly 130 different subjects was used in addition to the roughly 620-subject first cohort. The study combined high-throughput TCR immunosequencing, statistical association of individual TCRs with disease status, and machine learning to predict cytomegalovirus infection status. To study patterns of TCR occurrence, a later analysis re-analyzed previously published TCR beta repertoires from 600 to 750 donors and added high-resolution HLA genotyping. The later analysis used no new phenotypic data to find candidate immune exposures, relying instead on TCR beta sequences and their occurrence across donors. An earlier analysis of some 500 of the donors applied high-throughput TCR beta sequencing to assess whether each TCR beta V gene segment acted as functional or pseudogenic. Alongside the repertoire data, information on donor age, sex, ethnicity and CMV serostatus was compiled. A later genetic analysis took genome-wide SNP genotypes for about three fifths of the 666 donors and used that subset as a discovery cohort. Every repertoire in the discovery cohort had been generated on one and the same sequencing platform. HLA typing covered class I and class II loci at four-digit resolution. The number of donors typed differed by locus, with about 629-630 for A, B, C, DRB1 and DQB1, around 500 for DQA1, 606 for DPA1, and around 450 for DPB1. Four or five DR-DQ haplotypes were treated as single units for association and clustering because of strong linkage in the cohort. Among several hundred genotyped donors of the cohort, an average of roughly 230,000 unique TCR beta nucleotide sequences was sequenced per donor, of which roughly 17% were non-productive. On the study overall, not on this receptor specifically: Because the 87-base-pair reads could not distinguish some IMGT-functional V segments, including TRBV6-2 and TRBV6-3, those segments were excluded. For the cohort, immune exposure information was limited to CMV serostatus. Strong co-occurrence of HLA alleles, especially DR and DQ, made assigning TCR associations to individual alleles difficult. Several of the top co-occurrence clusters appeared to be linked to parvovirus B19, influenza, CMV and Epstein-Barr virus, according to a later analysis. While some public TCRs were present in many individuals, most TCR sequences turned up only very rarely across donors. A total of around 150 TCR beta chains were listed by the study as associated with cytomegalovirus. Roughly uniform sequencing depth across donors was assumed in presence/absence analyses, although this assumption may not hold. In a later analysis, HLA-associated TCR beta chains showed more clonal expansion and lower generation probabilities than non-associated chains that were equally common. Correlated functional status among segregating V segments might be attributable to linkage disequilibrium, but an unknown experimental factor could not be ruled out. In an earlier analysis of over 550 of the donors, most TCR beta V segments were observed in productive rearrangements about 87% or about 30% of the time, broadly matching IMGT annotations. The classifier was reported to diagnose cytomegalovirus status with high specificity and sensitivity in both the original cohort and the validation cohort. A later analysis found that most CMV-associated TCR beta chains appeared HLA-restricted, with HLA associations seemingly driven largely by CMV exposure. A cluster of highly shared sequence variants was judged likely to represent a technical artifact of the sequencing pipeline. A later analysis found that TCR association rates varied across HLA loci, with DRB1 alleles showing the most associated TCRs and HLA-C alleles the fewest. In this cohort, only TCR beta chains were sequenced, and detectable features were limited by the absence of alpha or paired-chain data. The authors suggested that the approach could potentially be extended to other disease states and immunological phenotypes. In a later genetic analysis, a missense DCLRE1C variant was associated with V-gene and J-gene trimming of TCR beta chains, and the association was replicated in an independent cohort. Because some donors lacked HLA typing at each locus, the association tests relied only on the typed subset. Around 16 rarely observed V segments, including chromosome 9 orphons, were excluded from the earlier analysis of several hundred of the donors because counts were too low. A further reported finding was that TCR beta sequences accurately predicted the HLA-A and HLA-B alleles for most subjects in the first cohort. Specific HLA alleles were associated with 18,000 or so TCR beta sequences at a false discovery rate of 0.05 in a later analysis. A few of the identified cytomegalovirus-associated TCR beta chains were confirmed in vitro to be specific for cytomegalovirus antigens. In a later genetic analysis, fewer N-insertions in productive TCRs were reported among donors in an Asian-associated ancestry cluster than the approximately 670-donor mean.

This clone was detected only a few times. The antigen it binds to is not known. Base-call qualities are not available, and no considerably larger clone is one nucleotide away. The cohort consisted of 600 or so healthy bone marrow donors. At the time of sampling, all cohort members were nominally healthy, though unrecorded immune exposures were likely present. The donor tested CMV seropositive and was one of the 289 seropositive cohort members. Each donor provided a peripheral blood sample, and peripheral blood mononuclear cells were used for TCR beta sequencing. The Qiagen DNeasy Blood Extraction Kit was used to extract genomic DNA from the blood cell samples. Library preparation was by the immunoSEQ multiplex PCR assay. For the multiplex PCR, a mixture combining 60 forward primers for TCR Vbeta segments and 13 reverse primers for TCR Jbeta segments was used. Amplification of the CDR3 region of rearranged TCR beta genes was performed with a multiplex PCR assay on genomic DNA. The Illumina HiSeq System was used to sequence the amplified TCR beta libraries as 87-base-pair reads. The published analysis was carried out like this. A later analysis tallied some 79 million unique TCR beta chains across the 666 repertoires, and some 12 million of those chains were shared by two or more donors. Raw reads were error-corrected and collapsed into unique sequences by a nearest-neighbor algorithm in which closely related sequences were merged to remove PCR and sequencing errors. CDR3 sequences were aligned to IMGT reference sequences to assign V, D and J gene segments. For a sequence to be retained, a match of at least six nucleotides was required to both a V gene segment and a J gene segment. Rearrangements were called productive when the CDR3 lacked stop codons and stayed in frame with V and J; all others were non-productive. Following IMGT convention, CDR3 was defined as the stretch from the second conserved V-encoded cysteine up to the conserved J-encoded phenylalanine. In an earlier analysis of 587 of the donors, sequences lacking an unambiguous match to a single V gene segment were excluded. An earlier analysis of some 500 of the donors classified V segments as functional when productive rearrangements were above 56.7% and as segregating when the standard deviation between donors was above 5%. A statistical classification framework was built for diagnosing cytomegalovirus status from the catalog of TCR beta chain sequences. A later analysis assigned V and J genes by comparing TCR nucleotide sequences with IMGT/GENE-DB human TR gene sequences. A later analysis assigned CDR3 sequences and most-parsimonious VDJ recombination scenarios with the TCRdist pipeline. A later analysis defined each TCR beta chain by its CDR3 amino acid sequence plus V-gene family, and excluded reads lacking a unique V-gene family. In a later analysis, several hundred highly shared, low-generation-probability nucleotide sequences were removed to address suspected cross-contamination and a sequencing artifact. In a later analysis, a clonal expansion index was calculated for each public chain from normalized within-repertoire ranks of inferred template counts. In a later analysis, generation probabilities were computed using a VDJ recombination model fitted to out-of-frame rearrangements, and the results were checked against IGoR. In a later analysis, hypergeometric tests were used to score TCR-TCR, TCR-HLA and TCR-CMV co-occurrence, with a repertoire-size bias correction applied to TCR pairs. A later analysis estimated false discovery rates by permuting HLA or CMV assignments 20 times. In a later analysis, co-occurring TCRs were grouped with DBSCAN, and TCRdist sequence similarity was added when clustering was performed within HLA-allele-positive subsets. Repertoires with fewer than 30,000 or more than 120,000 public chains, plus five repertoires with anomalous nucleotide sharing, were excluded from co-occurrence clustering. The table was pulled from immuneACCESS by TCRdb, which kept in-frame rearrangements only. Such tables lose some clones; where checked, under half of the loss comes from unresolved V genes, and the rest has no known cause. From that table come the V and J calls and clone size; the DNA was used to work out D and trimming. The sample table contains 60,000 to 70,000 clones; only one count was recorded for approximately 74% of them. Together, the top ten hold 15% to 20% of the sample.

Based on the germline V gene, the CDR1 and CDR2 sequences are SGHRS and YFSETQ. The CDR3 measures 16 amino acids from cysteine to phenylalanine. This entry keeps only the CDR3 DNA: 48 bases, framed from base 1. The junction shows trimming of 4 bases on V and 5 bases on J, plus 20 bases between the germline ends. This chain joins TRBV5-1 to TRBJ2-3; a tentative D call is TRBD2 (6 bases match). The sequence was collected from a man between 35 and 55 years old in good health and CMV-seropositive. The sequencing sample was made of PBMCs. CDR3 loop: CASSPSASVGEDTQYF. The sequenced DNA: TGCGCCAGCAGCCCCTCAGCTAGCGTAGGCGAAGATACGCAGTATTTT.